Reported below is one T cell receptor beta chain. Clones were read by immunoSEQ multiplex PCR, and TCRdb kept only the in-frame ones, dropping some. The table has 1 million to 1.2 million clones, approximately 75% seen once. The sample comes from a study of shared clonotypes between healthy human individuals. Germline V gives CDR1 LGHNA, CDR2 YSLEER. V was cut by 3 bases and J by 10 bases, with 17 bases left in between. The CDR3 runs 14 residues. The rearrangement uses TRBV4-3 and TRBJ2-3; possibly TRBD1 for D (6 bases). This receptor was obtained from a man younger than 30 in good health. Some clones in this sample may be carry-over from other donors' samples. Sequenced material: memory CD4+ T cells from PBMCs. Subset meaning: CD45RA-negative fraction. The CDR3 nucleotides read TGCGCCAGCAGCCACGGGGACACTATGGTAGCGCAGTATTTT. Protein sequence: CASSHGDTMVAQYF.